This entry is about one T cell receptor beta chain. V was cut by 2 bases and J by 2 bases, with 12 bases left in between. This CDR3 has 16 amino acids. Germline loops: CDR1 KGHSH, CDR2 LQKENI. The sample comes from a study of cytomegalovirus exposure and HLA in healthy donors. The PCR employed 60 Vbeta primers together with 13 Jbeta primers. Clones were read by immunoSEQ multiplex PCR, and TCRdb kept only the in-frame ones, dropping some. This sample's table reports fewer than 200,000 clones. The rearrangement links TRBV18 to TRBJ2-2, with D tentatively TRBD1 (6 bases). Sequenced: PBMCs. The clonotype comes from a woman aged 60 to 75 in good health and CMV-seronegative. CDR3 residues: CASSPYRVSNTGELFF. For the CDR3, the DNA is TGTGCCAGCTCACCATACAGGGTGTCAAACACCGGGGAGCTGTTTTTT.